This paragraph covers one TCR beta chain sequence. The sample comes from a study of T cell responses to AZD1222 COVID-19 vaccine. TCRdb keeps only in-frame clones here, not all; method: immunoSEQ multiplex PCR. The data show approximately 150,000 clones, 85% to 90% seen once. V shed 5 bases and J shed 2 bases, with 4 bases lying between them. Germline CDR1 SNHLY, CDR2 FYNNEI. The CDR3 totals 11 residues. Sequenced material: peripheral blood, taken 28 days after the second AZD1222 dose. V is TRBV2 and J is TRBJ2-7, with D unclear. This clonotype originated in an adult who received the AZD1222 COVID-19 vaccine. DNA for the CDR3: TGTGCCAGCAGTCAAACCTACGAGCAGTACTTC. Translation gives CASSQTYEQYF.